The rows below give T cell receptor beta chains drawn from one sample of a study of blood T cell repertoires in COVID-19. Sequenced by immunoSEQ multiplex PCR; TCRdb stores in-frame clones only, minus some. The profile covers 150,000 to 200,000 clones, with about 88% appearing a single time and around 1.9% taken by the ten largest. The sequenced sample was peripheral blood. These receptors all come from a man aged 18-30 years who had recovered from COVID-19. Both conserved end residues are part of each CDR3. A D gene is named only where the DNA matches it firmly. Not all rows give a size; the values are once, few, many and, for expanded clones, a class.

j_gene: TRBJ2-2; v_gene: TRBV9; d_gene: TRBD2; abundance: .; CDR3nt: TGTGCCAGCAGCGTAGGCGGGAGGAGCGGGACCGGGGAGCTGTTTTTT; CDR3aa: CASSVGGRSGTGELFF
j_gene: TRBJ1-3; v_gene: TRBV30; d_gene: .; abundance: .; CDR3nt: TGTGCCTGGAGTGGTGGACGGGATGGAAACACCATATATTTT; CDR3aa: CAWSGGRDGNTIYF
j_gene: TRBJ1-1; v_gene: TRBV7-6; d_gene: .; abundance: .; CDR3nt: TGTGCCAGCAGCTCCCAGCCGGGCACTGAAGCTTTCTTT; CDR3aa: CASSSQPGTEAFF
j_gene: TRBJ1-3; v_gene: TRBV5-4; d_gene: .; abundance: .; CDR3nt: TGTGCCAGCAGCTTGGTGCCGGCTGGAAACACCATATATTTT; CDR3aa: CASSLVPAGNTIYF
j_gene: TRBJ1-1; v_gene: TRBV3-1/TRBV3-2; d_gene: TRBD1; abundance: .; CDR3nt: TGTGCCAGCAGCCAGGCGGGACAGATGAACACTGAAGCTTTCTTT; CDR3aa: CASSQAGQMNTEAFF
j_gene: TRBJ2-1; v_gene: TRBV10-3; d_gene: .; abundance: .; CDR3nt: TGTGCCATCAGTGAGTCGTTTAGCTCCTACAATGAGCAGTTCTTC; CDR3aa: CAISESFSSYNEQFF
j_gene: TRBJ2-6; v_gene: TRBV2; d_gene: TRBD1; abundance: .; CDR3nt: TGTGCCAGCCCTCTCGGGACAGGGACTGTAGGGGCCAACGTCCTGACTTTC; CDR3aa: CASPLGTGTVGANVLTF
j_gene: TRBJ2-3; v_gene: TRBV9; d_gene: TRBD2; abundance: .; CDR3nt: TGTGCCAGCAGCCAACAAGCGGGAGAGGGCACAGATACGCAGTATTTT; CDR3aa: CASSQQAGEGTDTQYF
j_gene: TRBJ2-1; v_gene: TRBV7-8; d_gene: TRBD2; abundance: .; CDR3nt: TGTGCCAGCAGCTTGCTAGCGGGAGGGCCCCACAATGAGCAGTTCTTC; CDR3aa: CASSLLAGGPHNEQFF
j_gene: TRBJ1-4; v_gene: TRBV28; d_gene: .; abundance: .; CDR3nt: TGTGCCAGCTCTATGAGGGAAGGGAAACTGTTTTTT; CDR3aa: CASSMREGKLFF
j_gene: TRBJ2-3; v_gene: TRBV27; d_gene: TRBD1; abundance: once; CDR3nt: TGTGCCAGCAGTAGGACAGGTACAGATACGCAGTATTTT; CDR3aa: CASSRTGTDTQYF
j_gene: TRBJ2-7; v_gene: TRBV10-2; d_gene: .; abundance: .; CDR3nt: TGCGCCAGTCGGAGGGGGGGAGGGCATCCCTACGAGCAGTACTTC; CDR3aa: CASRRGGGHPYEQYF
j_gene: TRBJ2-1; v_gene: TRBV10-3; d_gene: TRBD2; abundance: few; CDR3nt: TGTGCCATCAGTGAGTCTACTAGCGAGTACAATGAGCAGTTCTTC; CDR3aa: CAISESTSEYNEQFF
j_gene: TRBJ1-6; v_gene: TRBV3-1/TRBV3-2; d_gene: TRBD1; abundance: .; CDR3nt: TGTGCCAGCAGCCCTATTGGCACGGGACAGAAACAAACCTATAATTCACCCCTCCACTTT; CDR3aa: CASSPIGTGQKQTYNSPLHF
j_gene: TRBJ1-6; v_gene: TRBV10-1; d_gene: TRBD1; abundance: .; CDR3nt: TGCGCCAGCAGTACCGGGACAGCTAATTCACCCCTCCACTTT; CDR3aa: CASSTGTANSPLHF
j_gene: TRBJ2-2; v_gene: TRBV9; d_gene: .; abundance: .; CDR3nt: TGTGCCAGCAGCGTAGGTTCAGCGGCCAAGAACACCGGGGAGCTGTTTTTT; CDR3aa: CASSVGSAAKNTGELFF
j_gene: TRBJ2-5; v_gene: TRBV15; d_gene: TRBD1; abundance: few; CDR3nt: TGTGCCACCAGCGGGGGACAGGGGGAAAATCGGAGAGAGACCCAGTACTTC; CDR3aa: CATSGGQGENRRETQYF
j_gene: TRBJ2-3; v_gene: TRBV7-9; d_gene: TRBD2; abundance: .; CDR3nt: TGTGCCAGCAGCTCAGCCACACCGACTAGCTCAGATACGCAGTATTTT; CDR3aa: CASSSATPTSSDTQYF
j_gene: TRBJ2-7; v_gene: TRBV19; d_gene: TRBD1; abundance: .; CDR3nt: TGTGCCAGTAGTACTACAGGGGGTGTTGCGAACGAGCAGTACTTC; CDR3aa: CASSTTGGVANEQYF
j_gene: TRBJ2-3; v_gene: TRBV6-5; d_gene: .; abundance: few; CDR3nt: TGTGCCACTAGCGCAAGCACAGATACGCAGTATTTT; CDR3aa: CATSASTDTQYF
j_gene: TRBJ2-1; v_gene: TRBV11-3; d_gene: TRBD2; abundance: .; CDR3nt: TGTGCCAGCAGCCGAGAACTAGCGGGGGTCAATGAGCAGTTCTTC; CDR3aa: CASSRELAGVNEQFF
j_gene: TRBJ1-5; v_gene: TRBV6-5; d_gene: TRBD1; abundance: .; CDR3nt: TGTGCCAGCAGTATGGGACAGCTAAATCAGCCCCAGCATTTT; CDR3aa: CASSMGQLNQPQHF
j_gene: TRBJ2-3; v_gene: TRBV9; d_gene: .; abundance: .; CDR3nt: TGTGCCAGCAGCGTTGGCACTACCCCAGATACGCAGTATTTT; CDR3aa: CASSVGTTPDTQYF
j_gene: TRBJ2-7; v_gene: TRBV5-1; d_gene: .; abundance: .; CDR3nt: TGCGCCAGCAGCTTGGACGGGAGATCCTCCTACGAGCAGTACTTC; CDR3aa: CASSLDGRSSYEQYF
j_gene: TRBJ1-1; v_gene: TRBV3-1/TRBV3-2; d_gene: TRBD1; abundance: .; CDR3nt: TGTGCCAGCAGCCAAACAAGTCTCGGGACAGGGGGAACTGAAGCTTTCTTT; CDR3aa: CASSQTSLGTGGTEAFF
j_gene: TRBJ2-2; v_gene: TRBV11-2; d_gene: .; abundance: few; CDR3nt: TGTGCCAGCAGCTTAGATCGGGGAACCGGGGAGCTGTTTTTT; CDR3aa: CASSLDRGTGELFF
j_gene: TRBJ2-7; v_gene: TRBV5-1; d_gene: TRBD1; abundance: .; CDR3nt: TGCGCCAGCAGCGGGGGACAGGTGGGCGAGCAGTACTTC; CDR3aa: CASSGGQVGEQYF
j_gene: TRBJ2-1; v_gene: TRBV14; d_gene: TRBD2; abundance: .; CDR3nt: TGTGCCAGCAGCCATCTAGCGGGAATGGGTCGGAATGAGCAGTTCTTC; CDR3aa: CASSHLAGMGRNEQFF
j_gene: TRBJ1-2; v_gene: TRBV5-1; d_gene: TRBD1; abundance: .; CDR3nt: TGCGCCAGCAGCTTCGGGACAGCTTCTAACTATGGCTACACCTTC; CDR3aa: CASSFGTASNYGYTF
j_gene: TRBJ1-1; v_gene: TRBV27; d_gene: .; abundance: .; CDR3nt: TGTGCCAGCAGTCCCCAGATGAACACTGAAGCTTTCTTT; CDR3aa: CASSPQMNTEAFF
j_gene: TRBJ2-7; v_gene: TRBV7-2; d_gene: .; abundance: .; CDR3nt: TGTGCCAGCAGTTTAAAAAGCCGTTACGAGCAGTACTTC; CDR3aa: CASSLKSRYEQYF
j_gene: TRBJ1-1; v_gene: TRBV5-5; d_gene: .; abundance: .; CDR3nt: TGTGCCAGCAGCTTGGAAGCGAACACTGAAGCTTTCTTT; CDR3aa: CASSLEANTEAFF
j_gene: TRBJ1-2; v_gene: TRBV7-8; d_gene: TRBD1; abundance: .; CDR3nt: TGTGCCAGCAGCTCACCGGGACAGGGAATCTATGGCTACACCTTC; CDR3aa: CASSSPGQGIYGYTF
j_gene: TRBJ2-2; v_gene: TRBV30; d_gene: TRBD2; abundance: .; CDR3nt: TGTGCCTGGAGTGGGGGACTAGCGGGGAACACCGGGGAGCTGTTTTTT; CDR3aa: CAWSGGLAGNTGELFF
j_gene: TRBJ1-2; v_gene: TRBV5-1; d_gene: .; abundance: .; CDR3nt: TGCGCCAGCAGCCCGGACAGTAACTATGGCTACACCTTC; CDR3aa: CASSPDSNYGYTF
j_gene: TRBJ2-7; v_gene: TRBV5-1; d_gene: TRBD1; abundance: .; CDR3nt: TGCGCCAGCAGCTTCGGGACAGGGACTTACGAGCAGTACTTC; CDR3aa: CASSFGTGTYEQYF
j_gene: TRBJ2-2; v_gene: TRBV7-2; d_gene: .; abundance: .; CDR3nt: TGTGCCAGCAGCTTTGGACACCGCACCGGGGAGCTGTTTTTT; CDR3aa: CASSFGHRTGELFF
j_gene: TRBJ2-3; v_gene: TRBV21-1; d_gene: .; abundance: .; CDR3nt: TGTGCCAGCAGCCTCCGGACTAGGGACCATACAGATACGCAGTATTTT; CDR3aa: CASSLRTRDHTDTQYF
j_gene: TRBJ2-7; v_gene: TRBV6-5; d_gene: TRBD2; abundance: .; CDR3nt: TGTGCCGGCGACGACGGGACTAGCGGGCACTACGAGCAGTACTTC; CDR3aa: CAGDDGTSGHYEQYF
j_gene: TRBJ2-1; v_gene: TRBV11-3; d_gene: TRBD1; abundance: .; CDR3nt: TGTGCCAGCACCTCGGGACAGGGTGGCTATGAGCAGTTCTTC; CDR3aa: CASTSGQGGYEQFF
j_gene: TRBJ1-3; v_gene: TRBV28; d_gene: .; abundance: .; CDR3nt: TGTGCCAGCAGCTTCGCTTCGACGGGCACCATATATTTT; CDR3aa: CASSFASTGTIYF
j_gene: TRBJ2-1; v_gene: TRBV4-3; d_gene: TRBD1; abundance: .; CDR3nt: TGCGCCAGCAGCCAAGATTCAGGACAGGGGGGCGATGAGCAGTTCTTC; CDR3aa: CASSQDSGQGGDEQFF
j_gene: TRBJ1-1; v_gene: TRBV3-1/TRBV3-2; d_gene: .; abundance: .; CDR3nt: TGTGCCAGCAGCGTGTCTTTGAACACTGAAGCTTTCTTT; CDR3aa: CASSVSLNTEAFF
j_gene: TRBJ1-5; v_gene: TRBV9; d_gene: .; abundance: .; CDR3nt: TGTGCCAGCAGCGTAGAGCGGGGCGCAAGCAATCAGCCCCAGCATTTT; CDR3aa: CASSVERGASNQPQHF
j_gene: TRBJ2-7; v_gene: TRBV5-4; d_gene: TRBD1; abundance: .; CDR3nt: TGTGCCATTTGGGACAGGGATACCTACGAGCAGTACTTC; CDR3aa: CAIWDRDTYEQYF
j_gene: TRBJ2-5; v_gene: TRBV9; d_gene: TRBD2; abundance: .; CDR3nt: TGTGCCAGCAGCGTCGGGGGGACCGAGACCCAGTACTTC; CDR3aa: CASSVGGTETQYF
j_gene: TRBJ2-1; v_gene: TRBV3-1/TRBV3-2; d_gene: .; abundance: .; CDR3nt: TGTGCCAGCAGCCAAGGACTATCTCCGGCCAATGAGCAGTTCTTC; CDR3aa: CASSQGLSPANEQFF
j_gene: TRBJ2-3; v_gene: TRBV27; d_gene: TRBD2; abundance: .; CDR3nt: TGTGCCAGTCATCCGGGGGGTTCAGATACGCAGTATTTT; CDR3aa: CASHPGGSDTQYF
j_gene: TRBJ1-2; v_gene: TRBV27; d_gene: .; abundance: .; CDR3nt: TGTGCCAGCAGTTTCGAATCGACAGGATACTATGGCTACACCTTC; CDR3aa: CASSFESTGYYGYTF
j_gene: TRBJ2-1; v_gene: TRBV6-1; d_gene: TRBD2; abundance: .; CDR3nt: TGTGCCAGCAGTGAATACGCGGGGGTCGGGGAGCAGTTCTTC; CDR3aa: CASSEYAGVGEQFF
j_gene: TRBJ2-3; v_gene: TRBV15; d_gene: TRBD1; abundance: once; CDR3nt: TGTGCCACCAGCGTGGGTACGACAGGGGGCACAGATACGCAGTATTTT; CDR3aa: CATSVGTTGGTDTQYF
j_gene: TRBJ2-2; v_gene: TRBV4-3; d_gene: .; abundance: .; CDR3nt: TGCGCCAGCAGCCAAGGGGCGACCGGGAACACCGGGGAGCTGTTTTTT; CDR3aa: CASSQGATGNTGELFF
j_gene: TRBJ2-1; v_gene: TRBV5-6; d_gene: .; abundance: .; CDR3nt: TGTGCCAGCAGCGACGCAGGGGGGTTAACCAATGAGCAGTTCTTC; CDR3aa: CASSDAGGLTNEQFF
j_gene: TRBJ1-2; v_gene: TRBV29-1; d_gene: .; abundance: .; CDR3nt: TGCAGCGTTGAGGAGAAAACGATCGCGACCTTC; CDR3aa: CSVEEKTIATF
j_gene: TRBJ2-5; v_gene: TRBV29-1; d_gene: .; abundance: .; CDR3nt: TGCAGCGTTGATGGTGGGAGGGGGCAAGAGACCCAGTACTTC; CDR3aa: CSVDGGRGQETQYF